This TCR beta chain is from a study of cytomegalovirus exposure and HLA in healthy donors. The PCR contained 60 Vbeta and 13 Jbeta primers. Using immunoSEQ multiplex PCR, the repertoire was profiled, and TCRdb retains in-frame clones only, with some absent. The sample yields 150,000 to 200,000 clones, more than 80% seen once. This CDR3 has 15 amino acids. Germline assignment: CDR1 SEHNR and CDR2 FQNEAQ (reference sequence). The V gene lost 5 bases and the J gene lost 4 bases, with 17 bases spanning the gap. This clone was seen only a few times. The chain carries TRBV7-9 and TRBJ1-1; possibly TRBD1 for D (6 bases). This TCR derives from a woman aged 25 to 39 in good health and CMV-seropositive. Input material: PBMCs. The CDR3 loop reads CASSDQNRDITEAFF. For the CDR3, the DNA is TGTGCCAGCAGCGATCAAAACAGGGATATCACTGAAGCTTTCTTT.